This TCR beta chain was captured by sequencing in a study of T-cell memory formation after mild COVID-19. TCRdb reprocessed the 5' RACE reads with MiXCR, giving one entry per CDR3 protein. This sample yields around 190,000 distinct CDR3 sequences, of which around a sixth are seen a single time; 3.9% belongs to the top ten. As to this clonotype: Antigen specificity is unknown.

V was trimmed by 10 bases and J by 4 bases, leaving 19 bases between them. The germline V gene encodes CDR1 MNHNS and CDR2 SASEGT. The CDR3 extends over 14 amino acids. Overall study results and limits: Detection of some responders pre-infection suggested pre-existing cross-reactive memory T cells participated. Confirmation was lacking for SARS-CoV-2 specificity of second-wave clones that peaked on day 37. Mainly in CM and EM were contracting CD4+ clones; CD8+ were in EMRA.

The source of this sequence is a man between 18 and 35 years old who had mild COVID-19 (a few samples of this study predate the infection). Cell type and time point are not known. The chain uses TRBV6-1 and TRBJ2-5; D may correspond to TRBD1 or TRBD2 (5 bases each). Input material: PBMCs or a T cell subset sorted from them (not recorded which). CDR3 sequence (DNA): TGTGCCACCCGGGACCGGGCCCAAGGAGAGACCCAGTACTTC. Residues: CATRDRAQGETQYF.